The 18 T cell receptor beta chains presented below share a single source sample, sequenced in a study of blood T cells in healthy people across ages. For the second PCR, which ran for roughly 6 to 11 cycles, a sample-barcoded 5' primer and a J-beta primer mix were used. TCRdb re-called the 5' RACE reads with MiXCR, one entry per CDR3 protein. The table records 1.5 million to 2 million distinct CDR3 sequences, roughly 27% of them present only once. The sample comprised blood. The receptors were sampled from a woman in her 30s in good health.

About this clonotype itself: A read error may produce the germline difference seen at one junction end. CDR3 nucleotides: TGTGCCGGCAGCTCCAGAGGAGGGGGGAGCACTGAAGCTTTCTTT. Protein sequence: CAGSSRGGGSTEAFF. The V gene is TRBV7-2, the J gene TRBJ1-1, with D perhaps matching TRBD1 (6 bases). The CDR3 is made up of 15 amino acids. Looked up from germline, CDR1 is SGHTA and CDR2 is FQGNSA.

This rearrangement joins TRBV10-1 to TRBJ2-3, with 10 nucleotides matching TRBD2. Germline V gene lookup returns CDR1 WNHNN and CDR2 SYGVQD (reference sequence). The CDR3 length is 16 residues. J was trimmed by 6 bases and V by 0 bases; bases with no gene match: 6. The CDR3 sequence is CASSESSGRARDTQYF. The CDR3 bases are TGCGCCAGCAGTGAGTCCAGCGGGAGGGCCAGGGATACGCAGTATTTT.

This clonotype has more than one count but fewer than ten. The chain uses TRBV7-9 and TRBJ1-2; D gene uncertain. The V gene lost 6 bases and the J gene lost 10 bases, with 9 bases spanning the gap. CDR1 is SEHNR and CDR2 is FQNEAQ in the germline V gene (reference sequence). The length of the CDR3 is 10 residues. The CDR3 DNA reads TGTGCCAGCAGGGCTGGAGACTACACCTTC. Translation gives CASRAGDYTF.

This clonotype was picked up many times. The rearrangement uses TRBV7-6 and TRBJ1-4; TRBD1 is a possible D gene (5 bases). The CDR3 runs 14 residues. V shed 6 bases and J shed 0 bases, with 8 bases lying between them. Germline V CDR1 and CDR2: SGHVS, FNYEAQ. The CDR3 sequence is CASSSGSTNEKLFF. For the CDR3, the DNA is TGTGCCAGCAGTTCAGGGTCAACTAATGAAAAACTGTTTTTT.

A word on this clonotype: This could be a read error, since a much larger clone is one nucleotide away. The chain has TRBV5-5 and TRBJ2-5; 13 nucleotides match TRBD2. Germline CDR1 and CDR2: SGHKS and YYEKEE (reference sequence). V was pared by 9 bases and J by 3 bases, with 11 bases of the junction left unmatched. CDR3 length: 16 amino acids. CDR3 protein: CANRATGTSGEETQYF. For the CDR3, the DNA is TGTGCCAACAGAGCCACCGGGACTAGCGGGGAAGAGACCCAGTACTTC.

This clonotype was seen only a few times. One end of the junction fails to match germline, which may point to a read error. The chain uses TRBV5-1 and TRBJ2-1, with a possible D match to TRBD2 (5 bases). The length of the CDR3 is 13 residues. From germline, CDR1 is SGHRS and CDR2 YFSETQ. In DNA form, the CDR3 reads TGCGCCAGCAGGGAGGACTCCAACAATGAGCAGTTCTTC. It codes for CASREDSNNEQFF.

This clonotype was picked up many times. The chain has TRBV4-2 and TRBJ2-7, with 10 bases aligning to TRBD2. The V gene's germline CDR1 is LGHNA and CDR2 YNFKEQ. The CDR3 has 18 residues. Trimming took 0 bases from V and 3 from J; bases not matched to a gene: 11. The CDR3 region has the DNA TGTGCCAGCAGCCAAGAGAGGAGCGGGGGGGTCCTACGCTACGAGCAGTACTTC. Translating gives CASSQERSGGVLRYEQYF.

This clonotype has a count of ten or more. The genes are TRBV20-1 and TRBJ2-7, with 10 bases aligning to TRBD2. This CDR3 is built from 14 residues. V was pared by 4 bases and J by 1 base, with 4 bases of the junction left unmatched. CDR1 DFQATT and CDR2 SNEGSKA come from the germline V gene (reference sequence). CDR3 residues: CSAILSGRSYEQYF. The CDR3 region has the DNA TGCAGTGCTATCCTTAGCGGGAGGTCCTACGAGCAGTACTTC.

J is TRBJ1-6 and V is TRBV20-1; D may be TRBD1 (5 bases). V was trimmed by 4 bases and J by 4 bases, leaving 8 bases between them. Germline V gene lookup returns CDR1 DFQATT and CDR2 SNEGSKA (reference sequence). The CDR3 runs 13 residues. The CDR3 is CSANDRYNSPLHF. CDR3 bases: TGCAGTGCTAATGACAGATATAATTCACCCCTCCACTTT.

This clonotype was found a few times. The J gene is TRBJ1-1, the V gene TRBV6-5, with D perhaps TRBD1 (6 bases). Germline V gene data show CDR1 as MNHEY and CDR2 as SVGAGI. This CDR3 spans 16 amino acids. Trimming pared 0 bases from V and 5 bases from J, leaving 16 bases between. The DNA for the CDR3 is TGTGCCAGCAGTTACTCGAAAAAAAGGGGGGATACTGAAGCTTTCTTT. Residues: CASSYSKKRGDTEAFF.

This clonotype showed up just a few times. The rearrangement links TRBV29-1 to TRBJ1-1; the match to TRBD1 covers 7 bases. CDR1 SQVTM and CDR2 ANQGSEA come from the germline V gene. Trimming at V came to 3 bases and at J to 8 bases, leaving 6 bases not matched to a gene. The CDR3 loop spans 12 amino acids. This chain's CDR3 is CSVDSTGDEAFF. The CDR3 DNA reads TGCAGCGTTGATAGTACAGGGGACGAAGCTTTCTTT.

This clonotype has more than one count but fewer than ten. The V and J genes are TRBV29-1 and TRBJ2-1; D is perhaps TRBD1 (7 bases). Germline V CDR1 and CDR2: SQVTM, ANQGSEA. V was pared by 4 bases and J by 7 bases, with 14 bases between. This CDR3 has 13 residues. CDR3 in DNA: TGCAGCGTTGCGGCAGGGGGGCGGAATGAGCAGTTCTTC. Its translation: CSVAAGGRNEQFF.

This clonotype was found a few times. The chain has TRBV12-3 or TRBV12-4 and TRBJ2-7, with D tentatively TRBD2 (6 bases). Trimming stripped 6 bases from V and 8 bases from J, with 20 bases between. The CDR3 totals 14 residues. CDR3 in DNA: TGTGCCAGCAGCTACGGTACGGGGGAAAAGAAGCAGTACTTC. It translates to CASSYGTGEKKQYF.

This clonotype was found many times. The chain has TRBV20-1 and TRBJ2-7; D is uncertain. Trimming pared 3 bases from V and 3 bases from J, leaving 15 bases between. This CDR3 has 14 amino acids. Germline V lookup: CDR1 DFQATT, CDR2 SNEGSKA (reference sequence). The CDR3, as DNA: TGCAGTGCTAGTCTGTTGAATATCGACTACGAGCAGTACTTC. It encodes CSASLLNIDYEQYF.

This clonotype was observed many times. This chain joins TRBV7-2 and TRBJ2-7; TRBD1 aligns across 8 bases. V shed 2 bases, J shed 3 bases, and the junction held 6 bases outside the gene matches. Germline V gene lookup returns CDR1 SGHTA and CDR2 FQGNSA. The CDR3 extends over 15 amino acids. The CDR3 DNA is TGTGCCAGCAGCTTACCGGGACAGGCGGGCTACGAGCAGTACTTC. This codes for CASSLPGQAGYEQYF.

At least ten counts were recorded for this clonotype. The chain joins TRBV5-1 to TRBJ2-6, with D maybe TRBD2 (5 bases). The CDR3 length is 16 residues. V was cut by 0 bases and J by 0 bases, with 7 bases left in between. Germline V gene lookup returns CDR1 SGHRS and CDR2 YFSETQ. As DNA, the CDR3 is TGCGCCAGCAGCTTGGCCGGGAACTCTGGGGCCAACGTCCTGACTTTC. Its protein is CASSLAGNSGANVLTF.

This sequence joins TRBV6-1 and TRBJ1-5; D gene uncertain. CDR1 is MNHNS, CDR2 SASEGT, per germline. Trimming removed 7 bases at V and 6 bases at J, with 13 bases between. There are 13 residues in the CDR3. CDR3 bases: TGTGCCAGCAACACGGGATTCAGTCAGCCCCAGCATTTT. This encodes CASNTGFSQPQHF.

This clonotype was observed once. The genes are TRBV6-6 and TRBJ1-1; 9 nucleotides match TRBD1. Unmatched junction bases numbered 10, after V lost 6 bases and J lost 5 bases. The CDR3 runs 15 residues. From germline, CDR1 is MNHNY and CDR2 SVGAGI (reference sequence). As DNA, the CDR3 is TGTGCCAGCAGGGGCGGGACAGGGAAATCAACTGAAGCTTTCTTT. Amino acids: CASRGGTGKSTEAFF.